The 15 T cell receptor beta chains listed next were all sequenced from one sample in a study of blood T cells in healthy people across ages. A second roughly 6 to 11 cycle PCR used barcoded and J-beta primers. MiXCR was run by TCRdb on the 5' RACE reads, yielding one entry per CDR3 protein. This table has about 1,400,000 distinct CDR3 sequences, 40% to 50% appearing once. The sample consisted of blood. These receptors came from a woman aged 18-35 years in good health.

The chain couples TRBV7-8 to TRBJ1-5, with TRBD1 as a possible D gene (5 bases). Trimming took 5 bases from V and 3 from J, leaving 14 bases between them. The germline CDR1 and CDR2 sequences are SGHVS and FQNEAQ. CDR3 length: 15 residues. The CDR3: CASSPKRQYNQPQHF. DNA for the CDR3: TGTGCCAGCAGCCCGAAGAGACAGTACAATCAGCCCCAGCATTTT.

The V and J genes are TRBV7-2 and TRBJ2-3, with D hard to call. The ends were cut back, 0 bases at V and 5 bases at J, with 12 bases in the middle. Germline V gene data show CDR1 as SGHTA and CDR2 as FQGNSA. The length of the CDR3 is 15 residues. CDR3 in DNA: TGTGCCAGCAGCTTAGCTCCCACCGACATAGATACGCAGTATTTT. The encoded protein is CASSLAPTDIDTQYF.

The CDR3: CASSLFPTTSGRTTYNEQYF. CDR3 coding DNA: TGTGCCAGCAGCTTATTTCCCACGACTAGCGGGAGGACCACCTACAATGAGCAGTACTTC. J is TRBJ2-1 and V is TRBV7-9; 13 bases match TRBD2. The assigned J gene may be wrong: the sequence end matches TRBJ2-7 better. This CDR3 is 20 amino acids long. CDR1 and CDR2 (germline): SEHNR, FQNEAQ (reference sequence).

This clonotype was counted between two and nine times. This chain joins TRBV5-1 and TRBJ1-2; D not certain. The CDR3 is 16 amino acids. Germline CDR1 and CDR2: SGHRS and YFSETQ. V shed 1 base and J shed 7 bases, with 20 bases lying between them. CDR3 protein: CASSLSPATRVSGYTF. CDR3 coding DNA: TGCGCCAGCAGCTTGAGTCCCGCTACAAGGGTCAGTGGCTACACCTTC. The whole variable domain, filled in from reference TRBV5-1 and TRBJ1-2, reads KAGVTQTPRYLIKTRGQQVTLSCSPISGHRSVSWYQQTPGQGLQFLFEYFSETQRNKGNFPGRFSGRQFSNSRSEMNVSTLELGDSALYLCASSLSPATRVSGYTFGSGTRLTVV.

V and J are TRBV7-6 and TRBJ2-1, with no clear D. Germline V gene sequence: CDR1 SGHVS, CDR2 FNYEAQ. The CDR3 runs 12 residues. V dropped 8 bases and J dropped 6 bases, with 11 bases sitting between them. The CDR3 here is CASHSESNEQFF. Written as DNA, the CDR3 is TGTGCCAGCCACTCCGAGTCCAATGAGCAGTTCTTC.

CDR3 sequence (DNA): TGTGCCAGCAGCCCGGGTAGAACGCTCGGCGATCAGCCCCAGCATTTT. It yields the protein CASSPGRTLGDQPQHF. The chain links TRBV6-1 to TRBJ1-5; no definite D call. The V end was cut by 6 bases, the J end by 5 bases, with 20 bases between. The germline CDR1 and CDR2 sequences are MNHNS and SASEGT. CDR3 length: 16 amino acids.

This clonotype was detected a few times. The chain carries TRBV10-3 and TRBJ2-5; the match to TRBD1 covers 7 bases. The J segment lost 4 bases and the V segment lost 2 bases, leaving 7 bases of the junction unmatched. Germline V gene data show CDR1 as ENHRY and CDR2 as SYGVKD. The CDR3 loop spans 15 amino acids. CDR3 sequence (DNA): TGTGCCATCAGTGAGGGCCAGGGGGTGATAGAGACCCAGTACTTC. Translated, it gives CAISEGQGVIETQYF.

This clonotype was observed a handful of times. The chain recombines TRBV11-3 with TRBJ2-3; D tentatively fits TRBD1 or TRBD2 (5 bases each). V lost 5 bases to trimming and J lost 5 bases, with 17 bases between them. Germline V gives CDR1 SGHNT, CDR2 YENEEA. This CDR3 comprises 15 residues. CDR3 protein: CASSSPGRGEDTQYF. DNA of the CDR3: TGTGCCAGCAGCAGTCCGGGACGTGGGGAAGATACGCAGTATTTT.

The gene calls are TRBV9 and TRBJ2-7; D gene uncertain. The germline V gene encodes CDR1 SGDLS and CDR2 YYNGEE. Between the trimmed V and J ends, which lost 4 bases and 0 bases, there was a span of 11 bases. The CDR3 is made up of 14 amino acids. The CDR3 bases are TGTGCCAGCAGCCCCCCATCGAGCTCCTACGAGCAGTACTTC. Amino acids: CASSPPSSSYEQYF.

V usage is TRBV7-8 and J usage is TRBJ2-7; D is perhaps TRBD2 (6 bases). Germline CDR1 reads SGHVS; CDR2 reads FQNEAQ. The CDR3 is 15 residues long. Trimming left V 6 bases short and J 0 bases short, with 15 bases between. The CDR3 DNA is TGTGCCAGCAGACAAGCTGGGGGAGGCTCCTACGAGCAGTACTTC. It translates to CASRQAGGGSYEQYF.

The chain is built from TRBV2 and TRBJ2-7, with 10 bases fitting TRBD2. CDR3 length equals 15 residues. The V gene's germline CDR1 is SNHLY and CDR2 FYNNEI. The J segment lost 4 bases and the V segment lost 6 bases, leaving 9 bases of the junction unmatched. The chain's CDR3 is CASRALLAGNYEQYF. The CDR3 region has the DNA TGTGCCAGCAGGGCCCTACTAGCGGGAAATTACGAGCAGTACTTC.

The chain links TRBV2 to TRBJ2-5; D call uncertain. The CDR3 is 13 amino acids. Deletions cut 3 bases from V and 7 bases from J, with 12 bases between. Per the germline V gene, CDR1 is SNHLY and CDR2 is FYNNEI. The CDR3: CASSEGSDGTQYF. CDR3 DNA: TGTGCCAGCAGTGAGGGGTCCGACGGGACCCAGTACTTC.

The chain couples TRBV7-9 to TRBJ1-5, with 8 nucleotides matching TRBD1. CDR3 length equals 17 residues. Trimming cost V 3 bases and J 5 bases; bases outside gene matches: 12. Looked up from germline, CDR1 is SEHNR and CDR2 is FQNEAQ (reference sequence). CDR3 in DNA: TGTGCCAGCAGCTTGTTGGACAGGGAAGAATGGGATCAGCCCCAGCATTTT. Its protein product is CASSLLDREEWDQPQHF.

V gene TRBV5-1 combines with J gene TRBJ2-5, with D perhaps matching TRBD2 (5 bases). V was shortened by 0 bases and J by 1 base, with 10 bases between the two germline ends. The CDR3 runs 15 residues. The germline V gene has CDR1 SGHRS and CDR2 YFSETQ. The CDR3 DNA sequence: TGCGCCAGCAGCTTGGTGGACTCTCTCCAAGAGACCCAGTACTTC. It translates to CASSLVDSLQETQYF.

The CDR3 coding sequence is TGTGCCAGCTCCTCAACGGGACTAGCGGACTCCTACGAGCAGTACTTC. Amino acid sequence: CASSSTGLADSYEQYF. V is TRBV18 and J is TRBJ2-7; 11 bases match TRBD2. V was pared by 6 bases and J by 0 bases, with 7 bases of the junction left unmatched. Germline CDR1 and CDR2: KGHSH and LQKENI. CDR3 length equals 16 residues. Complete variable domain (other parts from reference TRBV18 and TRBJ2-7): NAGVMQNPRHLVRRRGQEARLRCSPMKGHSHVYWYRQLPEEGLKFMVYLQKENIIDESGMPKERFSAEFPKEGPSILRIQQVVRGDSAAYFCASSSTGLADSYEQYFGPGTRLTVT.